Given below is one TCR beta chain in context. What it binds is not known. Different DNA sequences within this sample yield the same CDR3. Generated by immunoSEQ multiplex PCR, the TCRdb table keeps only in-frame clones and is missing some. The sample holds millions of clones, around nine tenths seen once. The study enrolled healthy HIV-negative adults without recent acute infections or vaccinations as donors. The sample originates from a study of shared clonotypes between healthy human individuals. Across the whole study: Each donor contributed plates that comprised three CD4 naive, three CD4 memory, two CD8 naive and one CD8 memory.

Notes on the study in general: Larger estimated richness was generally seen in naive subsets than in memory subsets. Only blood was sampled, and tissue TCR repertoires likely differ from blood ones.

Trimming took 5 bases from V and 3 from J, leaving 13 bases between them. The CDR3 is 15 amino acids. Per germline, CDR1 SGHTA and CDR2 FQGNSA. The clonotype originates from a man aged 18 to 30 in good health. The chain uses TRBV7-2 and TRBJ2-2; a weak D match, TRBD1 (6 bases). The source material was naive CD4+ T cells sorted from blood. Documented subset: CD45RA+ positively selected. The CDR3 spells CASSPYRADTGELFF. CDR3 DNA: TGTGCCAGCAGCCCCTACAGGGCTGACACCGGGGAGCTGTTTTTT.